The entry below describes one TCR beta chain. Its antigen is as yet unknown. This sample stems from a study of T cell repertoires in cytomegalovirus infection. Study-level information: Public TCR beta signatures indicated both CMV infection and matching HLA type.

TCRdb fed the reads into MiXCR, producing one record per CDR3 protein. Here the sample spans tens of thousands of distinct CDR3 sequences, around a fifth being singletons. The germline CDR1 and CDR2 sequences are SGHTA and FQGNSA. The germline V and J ends were trimmed by 1 base and 2 bases, with 7 bases remaining between them. The CDR3 is 14 amino acids. The study, taken as a whole, reports: Ex vivo, HLA-C-restricted CMV-specific TCR beta clonotypes prevailed over the rest of the response. Individuals carrying CMV plus the relevant HLA were identified by cumulative frequency of public TCR beta families.

This chain uses TRBV7-2 with TRBJ2-3, with unresolved D. The sequenced sample was CD8+ T cells from cultured PBMCs, obtained from culture after CMV antigen stimulation. The sequence was collected from a human donor in good health (CMV status not recorded). Some clones in this sample may be carry-over from other donors' samples. The CDR3 DNA sequence: TGTGCCAGCAGCTTAGAGGGTAACACAGATACGCAGTATTTT. Amino acids: CASSLEGNTDTQYF. Full variable domain (rest looked up from reference TRBV7-2 and TRBJ2-3): GAGVSQSPSNKVTEKGKDVELRCDPISGHTALYWYRQSLGQGLEFLIYFQGNSAPDKSGLPSDRFSAERTGGSVSTLTIQRTQQEDSAVYLCASSLEGNTDTQYFGPGTRLTVL.